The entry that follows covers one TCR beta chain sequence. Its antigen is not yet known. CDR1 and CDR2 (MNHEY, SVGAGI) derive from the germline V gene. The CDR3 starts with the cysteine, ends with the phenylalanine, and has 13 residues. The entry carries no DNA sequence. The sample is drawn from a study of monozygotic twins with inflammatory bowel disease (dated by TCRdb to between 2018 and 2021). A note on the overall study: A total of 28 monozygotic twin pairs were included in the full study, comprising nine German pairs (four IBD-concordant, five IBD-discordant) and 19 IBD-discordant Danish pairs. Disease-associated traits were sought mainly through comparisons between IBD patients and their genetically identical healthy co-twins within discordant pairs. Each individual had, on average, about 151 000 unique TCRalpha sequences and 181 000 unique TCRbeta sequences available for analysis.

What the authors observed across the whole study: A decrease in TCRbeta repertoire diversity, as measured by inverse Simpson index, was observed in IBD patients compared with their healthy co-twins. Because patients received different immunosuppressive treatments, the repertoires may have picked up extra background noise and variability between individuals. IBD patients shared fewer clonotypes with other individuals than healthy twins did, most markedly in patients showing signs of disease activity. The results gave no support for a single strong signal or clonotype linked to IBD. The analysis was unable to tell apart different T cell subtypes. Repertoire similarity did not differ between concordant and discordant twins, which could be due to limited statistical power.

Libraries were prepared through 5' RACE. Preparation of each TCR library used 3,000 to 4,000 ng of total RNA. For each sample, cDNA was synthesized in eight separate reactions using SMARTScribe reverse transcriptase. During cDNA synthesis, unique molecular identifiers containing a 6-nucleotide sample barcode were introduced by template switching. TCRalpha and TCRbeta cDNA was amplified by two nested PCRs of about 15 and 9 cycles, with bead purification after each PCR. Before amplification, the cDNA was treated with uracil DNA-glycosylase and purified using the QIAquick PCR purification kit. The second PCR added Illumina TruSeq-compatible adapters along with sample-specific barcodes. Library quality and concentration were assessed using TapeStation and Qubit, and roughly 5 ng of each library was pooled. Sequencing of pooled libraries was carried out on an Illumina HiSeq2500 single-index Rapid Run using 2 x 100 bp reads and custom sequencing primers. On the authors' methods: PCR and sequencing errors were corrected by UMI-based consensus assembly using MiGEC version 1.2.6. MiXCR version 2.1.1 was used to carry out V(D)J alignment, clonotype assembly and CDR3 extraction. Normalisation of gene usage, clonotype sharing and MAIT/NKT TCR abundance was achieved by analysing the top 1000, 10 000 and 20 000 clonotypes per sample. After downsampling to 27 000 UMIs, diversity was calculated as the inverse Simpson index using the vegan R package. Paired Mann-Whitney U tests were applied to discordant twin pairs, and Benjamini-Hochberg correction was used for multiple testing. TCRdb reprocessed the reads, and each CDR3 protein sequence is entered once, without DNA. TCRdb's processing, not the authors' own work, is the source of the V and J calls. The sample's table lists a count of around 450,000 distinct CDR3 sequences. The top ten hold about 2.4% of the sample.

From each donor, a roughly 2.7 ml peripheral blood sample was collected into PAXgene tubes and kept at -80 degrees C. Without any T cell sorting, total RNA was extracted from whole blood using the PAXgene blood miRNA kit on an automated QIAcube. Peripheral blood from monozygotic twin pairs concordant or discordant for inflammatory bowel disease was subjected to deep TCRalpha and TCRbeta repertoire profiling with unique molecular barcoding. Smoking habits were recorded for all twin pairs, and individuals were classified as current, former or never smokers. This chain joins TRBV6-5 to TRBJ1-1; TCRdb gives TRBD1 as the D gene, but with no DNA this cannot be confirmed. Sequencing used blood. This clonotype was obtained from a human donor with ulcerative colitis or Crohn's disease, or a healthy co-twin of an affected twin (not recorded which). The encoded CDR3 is CASSRQLRAEAFF.